A selection of T cell receptor beta chains follows, all from one sample in a study of response to subunit inactivated influenza vaccine. TCRdb used MiXCR to reprocess the RT-PCR reads, holding one entry per CDR3 protein. Of 550,000 to 800,000 distinct CDR3 sequences in the sample, about 15% were seen once. Sequenced material: PBMCs from blood, taken 11 to 12 days after vaccination. All receptors derive from a man between 50 and 59 years old who received an inactivated influenza vaccine. Both conserved end residues are part of each CDR3. Fields, in order: D gene, clone size, V gene, J gene, CDR3 protein, CDR3 DNA. D genes are given only for firm matches. Clone size appears in some rows only: once, few, many, or a class for an expanded clone.

d_gene: TRBD1
abundance: many
v_gene: TRBV20-1
j_gene: TRBJ2-3
CDR3aa: CSARDPTGGAGVTQYF
CDR3nt: TGCAGTGCTAGAGACCCAACAGGGGGCGCGGGGGTTACGCAGTATTTT

d_gene: -
abundance: few
v_gene: TRBV3-1
j_gene: TRBJ2-3
CDR3aa: CASSSWGDTQYF
CDR3nt: TGTGCCAGCAGCTCCTGGGGAGATACGCAGTATTTT

d_gene: TRBD2
abundance: -
v_gene: TRBV11-2
j_gene: TRBJ2-3
CDR3aa: CASSLDFSGGAGADTQYF
CDR3nt: TGTGCCAGCAGCTTAGATTTCTCGGGAGGGGCAGGGGCAGATACGCAGTATTTT

d_gene: -
abundance: few
v_gene: TRBV7-9
j_gene: TRBJ1-6
CDR3aa: CASSLGRRGRPLHF
CDR3nt: TGTGCCAGCAGCTTAGGTCGAAGGGGGAGGCCCCTCCACTTT

d_gene: TRBD1
abundance: few
v_gene: TRBV10-3
j_gene: TRBJ2-2
CDR3aa: CAIDRGARTGELFF
CDR3nt: TGTGCCATTGACAGGGGGGCAAGGACCGGGGAGCTGTTTTTT

d_gene: -
abundance: -
v_gene: TRBV5-1
j_gene: TRBJ2-3
CDR3aa: CASRMGQGTDTQYF
CDR3nt: TGCGCCAGCAGAATGGGTCAGGGCACAGATACGCAGTATTTT

d_gene: -
abundance: many
v_gene: TRBV9
j_gene: TRBJ1-1
CDR3aa: CASSVDSGTEAFF
CDR3nt: TGTGCCAGCAGCGTAGACAGTGGCACTGAAGCTTTCTTT

d_gene: TRBD2
abundance: -
v_gene: TRBV6-1
j_gene: TRBJ2-2
CDR3aa: CASSFGTRASGTGELFF
CDR3nt: TGTGCCAGCAGCTTCGGGACTAGAGCTTCGGGCACCGGGGAGCTGTTTTTT

d_gene: -
abundance: few
v_gene: TRBV24-1
j_gene: TRBJ1-1
CDR3aa: CATSDSAGVKQAFF
CDR3nt: TGTGCCACCAGTGATTCTGCAGGAGTCAAGCAAGCTTTCTTT

d_gene: -
abundance: few
v_gene: TRBV6-2/TRBV6-3
j_gene: TRBJ2-7
CDR3aa: CALAGPSGEQYF
CDR3nt: TGTGCCCTTGCGGGGCCCTCGGGTGAGCAGTACTTC

d_gene: -
abundance: few
v_gene: TRBV5-1
j_gene: TRBJ2-1
CDR3aa: CASSLATAGVEQFF
CDR3nt: TGCGCCAGCAGCTTGGCTACAGCCGGCGTGGAGCAGTTCTTC

d_gene: -
abundance: -
v_gene: TRBV27
j_gene: TRBJ1-2
CDR3aa: CASNLGGAGYYGYTF
CDR3nt: TGTGCCAGCAATCTAGGGGGGGCAGGCTACTATGGCTACACCTTC

d_gene: -
abundance: few
v_gene: TRBV20-1
j_gene: TRBJ2-5
CDR3aa: CSATSETQYF
CDR3nt: TGCAGTGCGACCTCGGAGACCCAGTACTTC

d_gene: -
abundance: few
v_gene: TRBV7-3
j_gene: TRBJ2-2
CDR3aa: CASSLNQGLTGELFF
CDR3nt: TGTGCCAGCAGCTTAAATCAAGGACTTACCGGGGAGCTGTTTTTT

d_gene: -
abundance: many
v_gene: TRBV4-3
j_gene: TRBJ2-1
CDR3aa: CASSQESSSGNEQFF
CDR3nt: TGCGCCAGCAGCCAAGAGTCTAGCTCGGGCAATGAGCAGTTCTTC